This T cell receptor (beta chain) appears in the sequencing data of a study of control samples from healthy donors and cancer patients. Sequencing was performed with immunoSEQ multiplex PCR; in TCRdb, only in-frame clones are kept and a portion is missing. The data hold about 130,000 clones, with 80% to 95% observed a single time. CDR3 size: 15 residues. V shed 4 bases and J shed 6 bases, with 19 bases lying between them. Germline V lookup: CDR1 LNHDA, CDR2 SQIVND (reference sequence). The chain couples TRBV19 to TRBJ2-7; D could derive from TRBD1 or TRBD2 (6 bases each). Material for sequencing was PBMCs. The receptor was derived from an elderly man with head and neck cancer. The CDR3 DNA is TGTGCCAGTAGTAAGGGGGGCCGGGGTCTGGTCGAGCAGTACTTC. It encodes CASSKGGRGLVEQYF.